This T cell receptor (beta chain) emerged from a study of chemoradiotherapy in HPV16-positive cancers. Study context: Candidate HPV-specific clones and shared TCR motifs came from two HPV16-positive patients. Study results and limitations: Candidate HPV-specific clones and E7-related TCR motifs grew in tumor during treatment. Only a couple of HPV16-positive patients supplied the functional HPV-specificity definition.

CDR1 is MNHNS, CDR2 SASEGT, per germline. Trimming removed 2 bases from V and 4 bases from J, with 14 bases in between. The CDR3 has 15 amino acids. TCRdb's table, derived via immunoSEQ multiplex PCR, lists solely in-frame clones and lacks some. The table records under 15,000 clones, about 77% of them present only once. Samples were taken several times over chemoradiotherapy. About this clone: No antigen is known for it.

This specimen was collected from a patient who underwent chemoradiotherapy. The origin of this receptor is a human donor with HPV-associated anogenital cancer. The rearrangement uses TRBV6-1 and TRBJ1-1; tentatively, D is TRBD1 (5 bases). This CDR3 is CASSEPLGGPTEAFF. The CDR3 nucleotides read TGTGCCAGCAGTGAACCCCTGGGGGGACCCACTGAAGCTTTCTTT.